Presented here are 27 T cell receptor beta chains from one specimen sequenced in a study of cytomegalovirus exposure and HLA in healthy donors. Primers for the PCR totalled 60 Vbeta and 13 Jbeta. Here immunoSEQ multiplex PCR was the method, and the copy in TCRdb shows in-frame clones only, minus some. The profile covers 200,000 to 250,000 clones, with about 72% appearing a single time and 3.5% to 4% taken by the ten largest. The sequenced sample was PBMCs. The receptor set was obtained from a male donor in good health and CMV-seronegative.

The rearrangement links TRBV6-5 to TRBJ2-2; D might be TRBD1 (6 bases). Germline V lookup: CDR1 MNHEY, CDR2 SVGAGI. The CDR3 totals 15 residues. V dropped 6 bases and J dropped 0 bases, with 11 bases sitting between them. CDR3 sequence reads: CASSRGQTNTGELFF. CDR3 nucleotide sequence: TGTGCCAGCAGCCGGGGACAAACGAACACCGGGGAGCTGTTTTTT.

The chain employs TRBV7-3 and TRBJ2-3; TRBD1 aligns across 10 bases. Per the germline V gene, CDR1 is SGHTA and CDR2 is FQGTGA. The ends lost 1 base at V and 5 bases at J; junction bases unmatched: 6. This CDR3 has 16 amino acids. The CDR3 loop is CASSLRQGAFGDTQYF. CDR3 DNA: TGTGCCAGCAGCTTAAGACAGGGGGCATTTGGAGATACGCAGTATTTT.

V and J are TRBV5-1 and TRBJ2-7; the match to TRBD2 covers 11 bases. The germline gives CDR1 SGHRS, CDR2 YFSETQ. The CDR3 is made up of 16 amino acids. V lost 4 bases to trimming and J lost 0 bases; unmatched junction nucleotides: 6. As DNA, the CDR3 is TGCGCCAGCAGCACGGGACTAGCGGTACCCTCCTACGAGCAGTACTTC. Translated: CASSTGLAVPSYEQYF.

The chain uses TRBV7-9 and TRBJ2-5; TRBD2 matches 7 bases. Germline CDR1 and CDR2: SEHNR and FQNEAQ (reference sequence). Losses at the gene ends were 5 bases for V and 5 bases for J; bases not matched to a gene: 8. There are 14 residues in the CDR3. DNA of the CDR3: TGTGCCAGCAGCCGCGGGCTGGGGGGGGAGACCCAGTACTTC. The encoded protein is CASSRGLGGETQYF.

V is TRBV27 and J is TRBJ2-7; TRBD1 matches at 9 bases. CDR3 length: 14 amino acids. The germline CDR1 and CDR2 sequences are MNHEY and SMNVEV (reference sequence). The V gene end was trimmed by 6 bases and the J gene end by 3 bases; junction bases not matched to a gene: 6. CDR3 sequence reads: CASRGTGRDYEQYF. Written as DNA, the CDR3 is TGTGCCAGCAGAGGGACAGGGAGGGACTACGAGCAGTACTTC.

This chain connects TRBV7-9 to TRBJ2-3; 8 bases fit TRBD1. The germline CDR1 and CDR2 sequences are SEHNR and FQNEAQ (reference sequence). This CDR3 is 15 amino acids long. V was pared by 4 bases and J by 4 bases, with 7 bases of the junction left unmatched. The CDR3 nucleotides read TGTGCCAGCAGCTCCGCCCGGACAGGGCCAGATACGCAGTATTTT. It specifies CASSSARTGPDTQYF.

This chain connects TRBV5-1 to TRBJ2-7; 10 bases map to TRBD1. The CDR3 sequence is 15 residues long. Per germline, CDR1 SGHRS and CDR2 YFSETQ. The J segment lost 3 bases and the V segment lost 5 bases, leaving 8 bases of the junction unmatched. The CDR3 loop is CASRPTRDRGYEQYF. CDR3 in DNA: TGCGCCAGCAGGCCGACCCGGGACAGGGGCTACGAGCAGTACTTC.

DNA of the CDR3: TGTGCCAGCAGCTTCGGACTAGCGGGAGCATACGAGCAGTACTTC. The encoded protein is CASSFGLAGAYEQYF. The genes are TRBV7-2 and TRBJ2-7, with 13 bases fitting TRBD2. This CDR3 region has 15 residues. From germline, CDR1 is SGHTA and CDR2 FQGNSA. Trimming removed 3 bases from V and 4 bases from J; junction bases left unmatched: 3.

V and J are TRBV7-8 and TRBJ1-1, with 7 bases matching TRBD1. The CDR3 totals 15 residues. V trimming: 5 bases; J trimming: 1 base; junction bases outside the gene matches: 7. CDR1 is SGHVS and CDR2 is FQNEAQ in the germline V gene. This chain's CDR3 is CASSPRTGGNTEAFF. CDR3 DNA sequence: TGTGCCAGCAGCCCCAGGACAGGCGGGAACACTGAAGCTTTCTTT.

This clone occurred once. This rearrangement joins TRBV28 to TRBJ2-4; D is unresolved. V gave up 3 bases and J gave up 3 bases, with 12 bases separating them. Germline-derived CDR1 and CDR2 are MDHEN and SYDVKM. This CDR3 is built from 15 residues. CDR3 loop: CASSFGVGVKNIQYF. CDR3 nucleotides: TGTGCCAGCAGTTTCGGAGTTGGAGTCAAAAACATTCAGTACTTC.

The chain joins TRBV14 to TRBJ1-1; D is ambiguous. There are 13 residues in the CDR3. Per germline, CDR1 SGHDN and CDR2 FVKESK. Trimming left V 4 bases short and J 3 bases short, with 9 bases between. Here the CDR3 reads CASSRALHTEAFF. The CDR3 nucleotides are TGTGCCAGCAGCCGGGCCTTGCACACTGAAGCTTTCTTT.

The rearrangement joins TRBV5-1 to TRBJ2-3, with a tentative D call TRBD2 (5 bases). The germline CDR1 and CDR2 sequences are SGHRS and YFSETQ. V lost 4 bases, J lost 4 bases, and 16 bases lay in between. The CDR3 is made up of 15 amino acids. This chain's CDR3 is CASSNLPGFADTQYF. CDR3 nucleotide sequence: TGCGCCAGCAGCAATCTGCCGGGGTTCGCAGATACGCAGTATTTT.

V is TRBV28 and J is TRBJ2-1, with TRBD2 matching 7 bases. V lost 1 base, J lost 8 bases, and 17 bases stayed unmatched. This CDR3 spans 18 amino acids. Germline lookup yields CDR1 MDHEN and CDR2 SYDVKM. In nucleotides, the CDR3 is TGTGCCAGCAGTTTATACCCGAGTGGGGACTACCTCCTTTATGAGCAGTTCTTC. Its protein product is CASSLYPSGDYLLYEQFF.

V is TRBV28 and J is TRBJ2-1; D is uncertain. The ends were cut back, 6 bases at V and 8 bases at J, with 11 bases in the middle. Germline CDR1 reads MDHEN; CDR2 reads SYDVKM. This CDR3 contains 12 residues. The chain's CDR3 is CASSLLKYEQFF. The CDR3, as DNA: TGTGCCAGCAGCCTACTCAAATATGAGCAGTTCTTC.

V is TRBV6-5 and J is TRBJ2-1, with 7 bases aligning to TRBD2. Germline V gives CDR1 MNHEY, CDR2 SVGAGI. Trimming took 3 bases from V and 10 from J; bases not matched to a gene: 15. The CDR3 is made up of 16 amino acids. CDR3 coding DNA: TGTGCCAGCAGTTATTTTACCGGGACTACCGGCATGGAGCAGTTCTTC. Its protein product is CASSYFTGTTGMEQFF.

The V call is TRBV9, the J call TRBJ1-1, with TRBD1 identical over 7 bases. Germline V gene lookup returns CDR1 SGDLS and CDR2 YYNGEE. With 0 bases clipped from V and 5 bases from J, the junction kept 10 bases outside the gene matches. The CDR3 totals 16 residues. CDR3 DNA sequence: TGTGCCAGCAGCGTAGGAGCCGGGACAGCCCCGACTGAAGCTTTCTTT. The encoded protein is CASSVGAGTAPTEAFF.

The chain uses TRBV4-1 and TRBJ2-1; D gene uncertain. V gave up 0 bases and J gave up 1 base, with 13 bases separating them. This CDR3 region has 17 residues. CDR1 and CDR2 from the germline V gene are MGHRA and YSYEKL. CDR3 sequence: CASSQDSPARSYNEQFF. CDR3 DNA sequence: TGCGCCAGCAGCCAAGATAGCCCAGCGAGGTCCTACAATGAGCAGTTCTTC.

In this sample, this clone turned up a few times. The J gene is TRBJ1-2, the V gene TRBV4-1; TRBD1 matches 9 bases. V gave up 0 bases and J gave up 4 bases; unmatched junction bases: 6. The germline V gene has CDR1 MGHRA and CDR2 YSYEKL. This CDR3 is 16 amino acids long. This chain's CDR3 is CASSQDGDRATYGYTF. CDR3 DNA sequence: TGCGCCAGCAGCCAAGATGGGGACAGGGCAACCTATGGCTACACCTTC.

The CDR3 reads CASAELRDFIYEQFF. The DNA of the CDR3 is TGTGCCAGCGCTGAGCTGAGGGATTTTATATATGAGCAGTTCTTC. This sequence joins TRBV27 and TRBJ2-1, with D possibly being TRBD2 (5 bases). Between the trimmed V and J ends, which lost 8 bases and 8 bases, there was a span of 22 bases. CDR1 and CDR2 from the germline V gene are MNHEY and SMNVEV (reference sequence). The CDR3 sequence is 15 residues long.

The rearrangement links TRBV4-1 to TRBJ2-7; 9 nucleotides align to TRBD2. The CDR3 is 15 amino acids. Germline V lookup: CDR1 MGHRA, CDR2 YSYEKL. V shed 0 bases and J 3 bases; nucleotides not matched to a gene: 3. The CDR3 DNA is TGCGCCAGCAGCCAAGACAGGACTAGCGTCTACGAGCAGTACTTC. Translation gives CASSQDRTSVYEQYF.

The V call is TRBV27, the J call TRBJ2-1, with 8 bases aligning to TRBD2. In germline, CDR1 is MNHEY, CDR2 SMNVEV (reference sequence). The V gene end was trimmed by 4 bases and the J gene end by 6 bases; junction bases not matched to a gene: 8. The CDR3 has 15 amino acids. CDR3 sequence: CASSSPAGVFNEQFF. CDR3 sequence (DNA): TGTGCCAGCAGTTCCCCAGCGGGAGTTTTCAATGAGCAGTTCTTC.

Only a few counts were recorded for this clone. CDR3 DNA sequence: TGTGCCAGCAGTGTGACAGGGGGCTCCTACAATGAGCAGTTCTTC. It codes for CASSVTGGSYNEQFF. V usage is TRBV6-5 and J usage is TRBJ2-1, with 9 nucleotides matching TRBD1. The V gene's germline CDR1 is MNHEY and CDR2 SVGAGI. V dropped 5 bases and J dropped 0; count of bases not matched to a gene: 2. CDR3 length: 15 amino acids.

V and J are TRBV5-5 and TRBJ1-2; D is uncertain. V was shortened by 1 base and J by 4 bases, with 8 bases between the two germline ends. Germline CDR1 and CDR2: SGHKS and YYEKEE (reference sequence). This CDR3 has 13 amino acids. CDR3 sequence reads: CASSLSQSYGYTF. CDR3 coding DNA: TGTGCCAGCAGCTTGTCACAGAGCTATGGCTACACCTTC.

The genes are TRBV30 and TRBJ2-5; 9 bases are a match to TRBD2. The DNA end lines up better with TRBJ2-7; the J call may be wrong. Looked up from germline, CDR1 is GTSNPN and CDR2 is SVGIG (reference sequence). This CDR3 is 14 amino acids long. The CDR3, as DNA: TGTGCCTCCTCCCGAGGCGGGAGGGCCTACGAGCAGTACTTC. As protein: CASSRGGRAYEQYF.

This clone was detected a few times. This chain joins TRBV4-1 and TRBJ1-2; D is perhaps TRBD1 (5 bases). This CDR3 has 13 amino acids. Germline lookup yields CDR1 MGHRA and CDR2 YSYEKL. V was trimmed by 4 bases and J by 6 bases, leaving 12 bases between them. CDR3: CASSLQGNDGYTF. The CDR3 nucleotides are TGCGCCAGCAGCCTCCAGGGAAATGATGGCTACACCTTC.

The rearrangement links TRBV10-1 to TRBJ2-3, with unresolved D. CDR3 length: 14 residues. Germline-derived CDR1 and CDR2 are WNHNN and SYGVQD (reference sequence). The V end was cut by 5 bases, the J end by 0 bases, with 9 bases between. CDR3 DNA: TGCGCCAGCAGTTCGGAGTGGAGCACAGATACGCAGTATTTT. Protein product: CASSSEWSTDTQYF.

This clone was detected a few times. The CDR3 bases are TGCGCCAGCAGCAGCGGCAGGGGGCTTGAAAAACTGTTTTTT. It is translated as CASSSGRGLEKLFF. The chain uses TRBV5-1 and TRBJ1-4; the match to TRBD1 covers 8 bases. Germline CDR1 is SGHRS and CDR2 is YFSETQ. The CDR3 is 14 amino acids. Losses at the gene ends were 4 bases for V and 7 bases for J; bases not matched to a gene: 6.